This T cell receptor beta chain was recorded in a study of graft-versus-host responses after intestinal transplantation. General study findings and limits: There was an association between peak levels of circulating GvH clones and early post-transplant HvG declines. Those patients showing graft-donor T cell macrochimerism displayed high graft-versus-host to host-versus-graft clonal ratios in allografts.

From germline, CDR1 is MDHEN and CDR2 SYDVKM. The trim removed 5 bases at V and 2 bases at J, leaving 5 bases unmatched. The CDR3 runs to 16 residues. TCRdb's copy holds only in-frame clones and misses some; the assay was immunoSEQ multiplex PCR. The table shows some 87,000 clones, with over 85% occurring only once. A few counts support this clone. What it binds is not known. The receptor's source is a human donor who was the organ donor for an intestinal transplant. The chain combines TRBV28 with TRBJ2-3, with 12 bases that match TRBD2. Sequences were derived from unstimulated CD8+ T cells sorted from spleen or lymph node cells, sampled before transplant. The CDR3 loop is CASSILAGGTTDTQYF. The CDR3 nucleotides are TGTGCCAGCAGTATCCTAGCGGGAGGGACCACAGATACGCAGTATTTT.